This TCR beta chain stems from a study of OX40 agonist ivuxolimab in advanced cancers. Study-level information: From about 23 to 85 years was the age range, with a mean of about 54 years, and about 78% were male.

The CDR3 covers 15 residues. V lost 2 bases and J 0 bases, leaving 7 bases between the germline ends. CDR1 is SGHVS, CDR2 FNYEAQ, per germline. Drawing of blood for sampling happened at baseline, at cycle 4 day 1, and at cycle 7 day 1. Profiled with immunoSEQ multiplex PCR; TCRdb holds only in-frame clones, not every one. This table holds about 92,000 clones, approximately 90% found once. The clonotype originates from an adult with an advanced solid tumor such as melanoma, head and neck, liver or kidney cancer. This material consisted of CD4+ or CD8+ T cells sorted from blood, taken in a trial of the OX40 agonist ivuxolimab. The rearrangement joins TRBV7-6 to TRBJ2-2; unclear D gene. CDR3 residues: CASSLQATNTGELFF. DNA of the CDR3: TGTGCCAGCAGCTTACAGGCGACGAACACCGGGGAGCTGTTTTTT.